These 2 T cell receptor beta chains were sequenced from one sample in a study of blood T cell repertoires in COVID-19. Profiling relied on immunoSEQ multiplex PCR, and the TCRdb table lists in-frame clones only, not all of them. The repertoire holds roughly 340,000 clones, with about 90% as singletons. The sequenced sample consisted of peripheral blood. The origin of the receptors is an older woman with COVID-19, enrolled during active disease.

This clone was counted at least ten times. CDR3 nucleotide sequence: TGTGCCAGTAGTACTAGGACAGGGTCCCCAGAGACCCAGTACTTC. Protein: CASSTRTGSPETQYF. V usage is TRBV19 and J usage is TRBJ2-5; 8 nucleotides align to TRBD1. The trim removed 4 bases at V and 4 bases at J, leaving 8 bases unmatched. Per germline, CDR1 LNHDA and CDR2 SQIVND (reference sequence). This CDR3 has 15 amino acids.

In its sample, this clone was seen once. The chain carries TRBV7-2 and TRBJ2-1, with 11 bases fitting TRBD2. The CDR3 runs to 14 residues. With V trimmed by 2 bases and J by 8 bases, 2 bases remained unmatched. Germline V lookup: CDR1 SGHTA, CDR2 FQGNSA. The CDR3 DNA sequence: TGTGCCAGCAGCTTACTTAGCGGGGGGGATGAGCAGTTCTTC. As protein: CASSLLSGGDEQFF.